These T cell receptor beta chains were read from a single sample in a study of blood T cell repertoires in COVID-19. The method was immunoSEQ multiplex PCR; TCRdb's version includes in-frame clones alone and lacks a portion of them. The data hold a few hundred thousand clones, with around 89% observed a single time. The sequencing sample was made of peripheral blood. The receptors were sampled from a man younger than 45 with acute or convalescent COVID-19. The CDR3 runs from the conserved cysteine through the conserved F or W. A D gene is named only where the DNA matches it firmly. Some rows mark clone size as missing; the rest say once, few, many or name a class of expanded clone.

d_gene,v_gene,abundance,j_gene,CDR3aa,CDR3nt
-,TRBV18,-,TRBJ2-1,CASSPSGLGGYNEQFF,TGTGCCAGCTCACCCTCCGGGCTGGGAGGCTACAATGAGCAGTTCTTC
-,TRBV11-2,once,TRBJ2-3,CASSLNSYTDTQYF,TGTGCCAGCAGCTTGAACAGTTACACAGATACGCAGTATTTT
-,TRBV5-8,-,TRBJ2-5,CASSSGQLGETQYF,TGTGCCAGCAGCTCTGGACAGCTCGGGGAGACCCAGTACTTC
-,TRBV9,-,TRBJ1-1,CASSVVTQNTEAFF,TGTGCCAGCAGCGTAGTTACACAGAACACTGAAGCTTTCTTT
-,TRBV28,-,TRBJ2-3,CASRTGVSGTDTQYF,TGTGCCAGCAGAACCGGGGTGAGCGGCACAGATACGCAGTATTTT
TRBD1,TRBV19,once,TRBJ2-7,CASSFTGGSYEQYF,TGTGCCAGTAGTTTCACAGGGGGCTCCTACGAGCAGTACTTC
TRBD1,TRBV2,-,TRBJ1-5,CASTPQGFQPQHF,TGTGCCAGCACTCCACAGGGGTTTCAGCCCCAGCATTTT
-,TRBV3-1/TRBV3-2,-,TRBJ1-5,CASSQGREQPQHF,TGTGCCAGCAGCCAAGGTAGGGAGCAGCCCCAGCATTTT
-,TRBV2,-,TRBJ2-2,CASIGTSLNTGELFF,TGTGCCAGCATAGGGACAAGCTTGAACACCGGGGAGCTGTTTTTT
TRBD2,TRBV3-1/TRBV3-2,-,TRBJ2-5,CASSQLAGERETQYF,TGTGCCAGCAGCCAACTAGCGGGAGAAAGAGAGACCCAGTACTTC
-,TRBV27,-,TRBJ2-3,CASSSLLTDTQYF,TGTGCCAGCAGTTCTCTCCTCACAGATACGCAGTATTTT
-,TRBV28,-,TRBJ2-2,CASSPRGLDTGELFF,TGTGCCAGCAGCCCTAGGGGTTTAGACACCGGGGAGCTGTTTTTT
TRBD1,TRBV12-5,-,TRBJ1-1,CASGGRGSNTEAFF,TGTGCTAGTGGGGGCAGGGGGAGCAACACTGAAGCTTTCTTT
TRBD1,TRBV27,-,TRBJ2-7,CASRRTGQGYEQYF,TGTGCCAGCAGACGGACAGGGCAGGGCTACGAGCAGTACTTC
TRBD1,TRBV19,-,TRBJ2-7,CASSPQGAGVSYEQYF,TGTGCCAGTAGCCCACAGGGGGCAGGTGTCTCCTACGAGCAGTACTTC
TRBD1,TRBV5-1,-,TRBJ1-1,CASRAGTGVLSNTEAFF,TGCGCCAGCAGGGCCGGGACAGGGGTTTTATCGAACACTGAAGCTTTCTTT
TRBD2,TRBV9,-,TRBJ2-7,CASSGPEGGIYEQYF,TGTGCCAGCAGCGGCCCGGAGGGAGGGATCTACGAGCAGTACTTC
-,TRBV18,-,TRBJ2-6,CASSQLLLISEANVLTF,TGTGCCAGCTCACAACTACTACTAATCTCTGAGGCCAACGTCCTGACTTTC
-,TRBV1,-,TRBJ2-1,CTSSGREEICEQFF,TGCACCAGCAGCGGGAGAGAGGAGATTTGTGAGCAGTTCTTC
-,TRBV6-5,-,TRBJ1-5,CASRPTGKTRNQHF,TGTGCCAGCAGACCCACAGGGAAAACCAGAAACCAGCATTTT
-,TRBV20-1,-,TRBJ1-2,CSAQDIPLF,TGCAGTGCCCAGGACATTCCTCTCTTC
TRBD1,TRBV2,-,TRBJ1-4,CASSLTGANEKLFF,TGTGCCAGCAGCTTGACAGGGGCTAATGAAAAACTGTTTTTT
-,TRBV28,once,TRBJ1-1,CASSLSVEAFF,TGTGCCAGCAGTTTGTCAGTTGAAGCTTTCTTT
-,TRBV15,-,TRBJ1-1,CATSRAPRTEAFF,TGTGCCACCAGCAGAGCCCCACGGACTGAAGCTTTCTTT
-,TRBV10-2,-,TRBJ1-1,CASRDYIDSDYEAFF,TGCGCCAGCAGGGATTATATCGACTCAGACTATGAAGCTTTCTTT
TRBD1,TRBV7-9,-,TRBJ1-2,CASSAPTGQGANYGYTF,TGTGCCAGCAGCGCCCCTACGGGACAGGGTGCTAACTATGGCTACACCTTC
-,TRBV7-9,once,TRBJ2-7,CASSLGSGEQYF,TGTGCCAGCAGCTTAGGTAGCGGCGAGCAGTACTTC
TRBD2,TRBV18,-,TRBJ2-7,CASSPYRGSGGYEQYF,TGTGCCAGCTCCCCATACAGAGGGTCGGGAGGGTACGAGCAGTACTTC
-,TRBV6-1,-,TRBJ1-6,CASSEQGTSPLHF,TGTGCCAGCAGTGAACAGGGAACCTCACCCCTCCACTTT
-,TRBV15,-,TRBJ1-5,CATSRGTGHQPQHF,TGTGCCACCAGCAGAGGTACAGGACATCAGCCCCAGCATTTT
-,TRBV7-6,-,TRBJ2-2,CASSLTGNTGELFF,TGTGCCAGCAGCTTGACAGGGAACACCGGGGAGCTGTTTTTT
TRBD1,TRBV5-1,once,TRBJ1-1,CASSLGEIAQQGRRTEAFF,TGCGCCAGCAGCTTGGGGGAGATAGCTCAACAGGGGAGACGCACTGAAGCTTTCTTT
TRBD1,TRBV7-3,-,TRBJ1-1,CASSLPTGPTEAFF,TGTGCCAGCAGCCTGCCGACAGGGCCAACTGAAGCTTTCTTT
TRBD2,TRBV15,-,TRBJ2-3,CATSSRLAGGADTQYF,TGTGCCACCAGCAGTCGGCTAGCGGGAGGGGCAGATACGCAGTATTTT
-,TRBV27,-,TRBJ1-2,CASRAAGGSRGYTF,TGTGCCAGCAGGGCGGCTGGGGGCTCACGAGGCTACACCTTC
-,TRBV10-2,-,TRBJ1-6,CASSKGANNSPLHF,TGCGCCAGCAGCAAAGGGGCAAACAATTCACCCCTCCACTTT
TRBD1,TRBV6-1,-,TRBJ1-2,CASSEVGRGNYGYTF,TGTGCCAGCAGTGAAGTTGGCAGGGGGAACTATGGCTACACCTTC
-,TRBV20-1,-,TRBJ1-1,CSASRGVEAFF,TGCAGTGCCTCCAGGGGAGTTGAAGCTTTCTTT
-,TRBV6-5,-,TRBJ2-5,CASRTEETQYF,TGTGCCAGCAGAACGGAAGAGACCCAGTACTTC